The 14 T cell receptor beta chains below all came from one sample that was sequenced in a study of blood T cell repertoires in COVID-19. Assay: immunoSEQ multiplex PCR; the TCRdb copy retains only in-frame clones and omits some. The sample has fewer than 250,000 clones; about four fifths are singletons. Source material: PBMCs or T cells enriched from blood (not recorded which). All receptors come from a woman between 40 and 55 years old who had been exposed to COVID-19.

V is TRBV14 and J is TRBJ1-1; D is undetermined. The germline V and J ends were trimmed by 0 bases and 5 bases, with 7 bases remaining between them. The CDR3 has 13 residues. CDR1 SGHDN and CDR2 FVKESK come from the germline V gene. The DNA of the CDR3 is TGTGCCAGCAGCCAAGATCTGAGTACTGAAGCTTTCTTT. Protein product: CASSQDLSTEAFF.

This clone was seen a few times. The rearrangement links TRBV19 to TRBJ1-6; D is ambiguous. Germline CDR1 LNHDA, CDR2 SQIVND (reference sequence). This CDR3 has 15 amino acids. V was cut by 7 bases and J by 6 bases, with 16 bases left in between. The DNA of the CDR3 is TGTGCCAGTACCAGTGTGATGGGCACTAATTCACCCCTCCACTTT. It yields the protein CASTSVMGTNSPLHF.

The chain combines TRBV29-1 with TRBJ2-7, with D maybe TRBD2 (5 bases). This CDR3 is 14 amino acids long. V lost 4 bases to trimming and J lost 5 bases, with 18 bases between them. Germline V gene lookup returns CDR1 SQVTM and CDR2 ANQGSEA. The CDR3 DNA is TGCAGCGTTGCCACCCATGAGGGTTTGGACGAGCAGTACTTC. This codes for CSVATHEGLDEQYF.

The chain recombines TRBV4-2 with TRBJ1-3; a weak D match, TRBD1 (5 bases). V gave up 1 base and J gave up 0 bases, with 13 bases separating them. Germline CDR1 LGHNA, CDR2 YNFKEQ. The CDR3 sequence is 17 residues long. The CDR3 here is CASSQVPPGNSGNTIYF. The CDR3 DNA sequence: TGTGCCAGCAGCCAAGTCCCCCCAGGGAACTCTGGAAACACCATATATTTT.

The chain is built from TRBV2 and TRBJ2-3, with 9 bases that match TRBD1. The V gene's germline CDR1 is SNHLY and CDR2 FYNNEI. The CDR3 length is 12 residues. V shed 9 bases, J shed 3 bases, and the junction held 1 base outside the gene matches. The CDR3: CARGTGTDTQYF. As DNA, the CDR3 is TGTGCCAGAGGGACAGGGACAGATACGCAGTATTTT.

The chain couples TRBV28 to TRBJ2-7; weak D call: TRBD1 (6 bases). V was clipped by 4 bases and J by 2 bases, with 18 bases between them. The CDR3 is 16 amino acids. Germline values: CDR1 MDHEN, CDR2 SYDVKM. Written as DNA, the CDR3 is TGTGCCAGCAGTTCGGTAGGGGGACGGTCAACCTACGAGCAGTACTTC. It is translated as CASSSVGGRSTYEQYF.

This chain connects TRBV7-6 to TRBJ2-5, with a tentative D call TRBD1 (6 bases). V was clipped by 7 bases and J by 5 bases, with 17 bases between them. Germline V CDR1 and CDR2: SGHVS, FNYEAQ. This CDR3 spans 14 amino acids. The CDR3 DNA is TGTGCCAGCAAGGAGTCACAGGGAATGGAGACCCAGTACTTC. As protein: CASKESQGMETQYF.

V gene TRBV6-1 combines with J gene TRBJ1-3; D ambiguous. Trimming left V 3 bases short and J 3 bases short, with 15 bases between. CDR3 length: 16 amino acids. Germline CDR1 reads MNHNS; CDR2 reads SASEGT. The CDR3 region is CASSEGRGGRGNTIYF. The CDR3 DNA sequence: TGTGCCAGCAGTGAGGGTCGGGGAGGGCGTGGAAACACCATATATTTT.

This rearrangement joins TRBV7-9 to TRBJ2-1; 16 nucleotides agree with TRBD2. The CDR3 runs to 18 residues. Germline V lookup: CDR1 SEHNR, CDR2 FQNEAQ (reference sequence). With V trimmed by 5 bases and J by 5 bases, 9 bases remained unmatched. In DNA form, the CDR3 reads TGTGCCAGCAGCCCCGGGACTAGCGGGGGGGCTAGGGACAATGAGCAGTTCTTC. This codes for CASSPGTSGGARDNEQFF.

The chain combines TRBV5-6 with TRBJ1-2; the match to TRBD1 covers 9 bases. Per the germline V gene, CDR1 is SGHDT and CDR2 is YYEEEE. The CDR3 covers 14 residues. Trimming removed 6 bases from V and 7 bases from J; junction bases left unmatched: 10. CDR3 protein: CASTDQQGAGGYTF. The CDR3 nucleotides are TGTGCCAGCACCGACCAACAGGGGGCGGGTGGCTACACCTTC.

The rearrangement links TRBV19 to TRBJ2-7; 9 nucleotides match TRBD1. The germline CDR1 and CDR2 sequences are LNHDA and SQIVND (reference sequence). This CDR3 has 15 residues. Losses at the gene ends were 5 bases for V and 3 bases for J; bases not matched to a gene: 8. The CDR3 bases are TGTGCCAGTAGTCCGAACGACAGGGGGAGCTACGAGCAGTACTTC. Translating gives CASSPNDRGSYEQYF. The full variable domain, rest sourced from reference TRBV19 and TRBJ2-7, is DGGITQSPKYLFRKEGQNVTLSCEQNLNHDAMYWYRQDPGQGLRLIYYSQIVNDFQKGDIAEGYSVSREKKESFPLTVTSAQKNPTAFYLCASSPNDRGSYEQYFGPGTRLTVT.

The V gene is TRBV7-8, the J gene TRBJ1-5; D possibly corresponds to TRBD1 (5 bases). Between the trimmed V and J ends, which lost 1 base and 3 bases, there was a span of 10 bases. From germline, CDR1 is SGHVS and CDR2 FQNEAQ. This CDR3 comprises 15 residues. CDR3 region: CASSLGQGNNQPQHF. DNA of the CDR3: TGTGCCAGCAGCTTAGGGCAGGGAAACAATCAGCCCCAGCATTTT.

The chain has TRBV7-3 and TRBJ1-2; 11 bases line up with TRBD1. Germline CDR1 reads SGHTA; CDR2 reads FQGTGA. CDR3 size: 14 residues. The trim removed 2 bases at V and 8 bases at J, leaving 4 bases unmatched. CDR3 sequence: CASSLGTGGSGYTF. The CDR3, as DNA: TGTGCCAGCAGCTTAGGGACAGGGGGTTCCGGCTACACCTTC.

This chain links TRBV7-6 with TRBJ2-7; D is ambiguous. Germline CDR1 SGHVS, CDR2 FNYEAQ. The CDR3 runs to 11 residues. V was pared by 8 bases and J by 5 bases, with 10 bases between. This CDR3 reads CASGTGNEQYF. Written as DNA, the CDR3 is TGTGCCAGCGGAACGGGTAACGAGCAGTACTTC. The complete variable domain, with remaining parts taken from reference TRBV7-6 and TRBJ2-7, reads GAGVSQSPRYKVTKRGQDVALRCDPISGHVSLYWYRQALGQGPEFLTYFNYEAQQDKSGLPNDRFSAERPEGSISTLTIQRTEQRDSAMYRCASGTGNEQYFGPGTRLTVT.